What follows are 17 T cell receptor beta chains derived from one specimen sequenced in a study of identical twins. TCRdb re-derived calls from the 5' RACE reads in MiXCR, one entry per CDR3 protein. There are some 660,000 distinct CDR3 sequences in the sample; over 8.5% occur only once, and approximately 0.96% lies in the top ten. The same specimen was also included in a second study, on yellow fever vaccine responses in identical twins.

Source material: PBMCs. These receptors originate from a young woman in good health.

This chain joins TRBV29-1 and TRBJ1-6, with 9 bases lining up with TRBD1. V was pared by 6 bases and J by 10 bases, with 7 bases of the junction left unmatched. The CDR3 runs to 13 residues. Per the germline V gene, CDR1 is SQVTM and CDR2 is ANQGSEA. Here the CDR3 DNA reads TGCAGCGTGATACAGGGGGCGAACTCACCCCTCCACTTT. This encodes CSVIQGANSPLHF.

This chain uses TRBV20-1 with TRBJ2-7; 11 bases map to TRBD1. Germline V gives CDR1 DFQATT, CDR2 SNEGSKA (reference sequence). J gave up 5 bases and V 6 bases, and 6 bases lay outside the gene matches. CDR3 length: 13 residues. The CDR3 sequence is CSASDRGLHEQYF. DNA of the CDR3: TGCAGTGCGTCGGACAGGGGGCTCCACGAGCAGTACTTC.

The chain is built from TRBV20-1 and TRBJ2-5; 11 nucleotides agree with TRBD2. The V gene end was trimmed by 5 bases and the J gene end by 3 bases; junction bases not matched to a gene: 2. The CDR3 extends over 13 amino acids. Germline V gene data show CDR1 as DFQATT and CDR2 as SNEGSKA (reference sequence). The CDR3 here is CSAPGLAEETQYF. The CDR3 DNA reads as TGCAGTGCTCCGGGACTAGCGGAAGAGACCCAGTACTTC.

This clonotype appeared a few times. The V call is TRBV5-1, the J call TRBJ2-7, with 8 bases aligning to TRBD2. Germline CDR1 and CDR2: SGHRS and YFSETQ. Trimming cost V 2 bases and J 7 bases; bases outside gene matches: 2. The CDR3 is 12 amino acids. CDR3 sequence (DNA): TGCGCCAGCAGCTTTAGCGGGGAGGAGCAGTACTTC. This encodes CASSFSGEEQYF.

The sample holds a few counts of this clonotype. V and J are TRBV7-9 and TRBJ2-7; 8 bases line up with TRBD1. The V and J ends lost 3 bases and 3 bases, in that order; junction bases with no gene match: 7. The CDR3 runs 15 residues. Germline CDR1 is SEHNR and CDR2 is FQNEAQ (reference sequence). CDR3 in DNA: TGTGCCAGCAGCTTGCCTTCGGACAGGGACTACGAGCAGTACTTC. Its protein product is CASSLPSDRDYEQYF. Supplemented by reference TRBV7-9 and TRBJ2-7, the full variable domain reads DTGVSQNPRHKITKRGQNVTFRCDPISEHNRLYWYRQTLGQGPEFLTYFQNEAQLEKSRLLSDRFSAERPKGSFSTLEIQRTEQGDSAMYLCASSLPSDRDYEQYFGPGTRLTVT.

This clonotype was found a few times. This rearrangement joins TRBV20-1 to TRBJ2-3, with D unclear. The CDR3 length is 13 residues. Germline CDR1 reads DFQATT; CDR2 reads SNEGSKA (reference sequence). V dropped 3 bases and J dropped 11 bases, with 18 bases sitting between them. For the CDR3, the DNA is TGCAGTGCTAGGTATTTCCTAGATGGCAGGCAGTATTTT. This gives the protein CSARYFLDGRQYF.

This clonotype was seen many times. CDR3 bases: TGTGCCAGCAGTTACAGCGCGGGCAGCCCCTACGAGCAGTACTTC. It yields the protein CASSYSAGSPYEQYF. The genes are TRBV6-2 or TRBV6-3 and TRBJ2-7, with a tentative D call TRBD2 (5 bases). Germline CDR1 reads MNHEY; CDR2 reads SVGEGT. Trimming shortened V by 2 bases and J by 2 bases, and 13 bases separated the two germline ends. The CDR3 covers 15 residues.

This clonotype has just one count. This chain links TRBV6-2 or TRBV6-3 with TRBJ2-3, with a possible D match to TRBD2 (5 bases). CDR3 length: 13 amino acids. CDR1 and CDR2 (germline): MNHEY, SVGEGT. V was cut by 6 bases and J by 4 bases, with 11 bases left in between. CDR3 sequence (DNA): TGTGCCAGCAGGGTTAGCGTGTCAGATACGCAGTATTTT. This translates into CASRVSVSDTQYF.

The V gene is TRBV20-1, the J gene TRBJ2-2; D gene ambiguous. The V end was cut by 0 bases, the J end by 8 bases, with 10 bases between. Germline values: CDR1 DFQATT, CDR2 SNEGSKA (reference sequence). The CDR3 consists of 13 residues. CDR3 DNA: TGCAGTGCTAGAGATTCGGAAGTGGGGGAGCTGTTTTTT. This encodes CSARDSEVGELFF.

This clonotype was detected many times. A read error may account for a junction end that differs from germline. The chain carries TRBV3-1 and TRBJ2-7; 7 nucleotides match TRBD2. Per the germline V gene, CDR1 is LGHDT and CDR2 is YNNKEL (reference sequence). The CDR3 sequence is 14 residues long. As DNA, the CDR3 is TGCGCCAGCAGCCAAGAGGGAGGGACCTACGAGCAGTACTTC. It yields the protein CASSQEGGTYEQYF.

There are a few counts of this clonotype. J is TRBJ2-7 and V is TRBV11-1, with D possibly TRBD1 on 6 matching bases. From germline, CDR1 is SGHAT and CDR2 FQDESV (reference sequence). The CDR3 has 15 residues. V dropped 0 bases and J dropped 5 bases, with 14 bases sitting between them. Here the CDR3 reads CASSLAPGARDEQYF. The CDR3 DNA reads as TGTGCCAGCAGCTTAGCACCAGGGGCCAGGGACGAGCAGTACTTC.

The chain joins TRBV12-3 or TRBV12-4 to TRBJ2-7; D might be TRBD2 (5 bases). This CDR3 has 13 amino acids. The germline V and J ends were trimmed by 7 bases and 0 bases, with 10 bases remaining between them. The CDR3 is CASKEGSSYEQYF. CDR3 DNA: TGTGCCAGCAAAGAAGGGAGCTCCTACGAGCAGTACTTC.

A few counts support this clonotype. The chain links TRBV29-1 to TRBJ1-1; 7 positions match TRBD1. V trimming: 1 base; J trimming: 2 bases; junction bases outside the gene matches: 19. Germline values: CDR1 SQVTM, CDR2 ANQGSEA. The CDR3 extends over 19 amino acids. CDR3 residues: CSVEVHLPRQGKANTEAFF. Written as DNA, the CDR3 is TGCAGCGTTGAAGTTCATCTTCCAAGACAGGGCAAGGCCAACACTGAAGCTTTCTTT.

The CDR3 nucleotides are TGCGCCAGCAGCTTGCAGCGGGACCCACGGAACGAGCAGTACTTC. Translation gives CASSLQRDPRNEQYF. The chain uses TRBV5-1 and TRBJ2-7; 7 nucleotides match TRBD2. V trimming: 1 base; J trimming: 5 bases; junction bases outside the gene matches: 9. The CDR3 has 15 residues. Germline CDR1 SGHRS, CDR2 YFSETQ.

This clonotype was recorded a few times. The V call is TRBV5-1, the J call TRBJ1-1; D unresolved. This CDR3 is 12 amino acids long. Trimming cost V 0 bases and J 10 bases, with 10 bases left between them. Germline CDR1 is SGHRS and CDR2 is YFSETQ. CDR3 region: CASSLDGVGAFF. For the CDR3, the DNA is TGCGCCAGCAGCTTGGACGGGGTGGGAGCTTTCTTT.

This clonotype was counted once. This may come from a read error, since a much larger clone is one base off. The gene calls are TRBV12-3 or TRBV12-4 and TRBJ2-3, with D tentatively TRBD1 (6 bases). This CDR3 is 14 amino acids long. The ends were cut back, 9 bases at V and 2 bases at J, with 15 bases in the middle. CDR3: CARRGTGITDTQYF. DNA of the CDR3: TGTGCCAGGAGGGGGACCGGGATCACAGATACGCAGTATTTT.

This clonotype came up many times. CDR3 DNA sequence: TGTGCCAGCAGTCTCCGACAGGGAGGCTACAATGAGCAGTTCTTC. Its translation: CASSLRQGGYNEQFF. The V gene is TRBV12-3 or TRBV12-4, the J gene TRBJ2-1; TRBD1 is a possible D gene (7 bases). The CDR3 spans 15 residues. V gave up 5 bases and J gave up 3 bases, with 14 bases separating them.